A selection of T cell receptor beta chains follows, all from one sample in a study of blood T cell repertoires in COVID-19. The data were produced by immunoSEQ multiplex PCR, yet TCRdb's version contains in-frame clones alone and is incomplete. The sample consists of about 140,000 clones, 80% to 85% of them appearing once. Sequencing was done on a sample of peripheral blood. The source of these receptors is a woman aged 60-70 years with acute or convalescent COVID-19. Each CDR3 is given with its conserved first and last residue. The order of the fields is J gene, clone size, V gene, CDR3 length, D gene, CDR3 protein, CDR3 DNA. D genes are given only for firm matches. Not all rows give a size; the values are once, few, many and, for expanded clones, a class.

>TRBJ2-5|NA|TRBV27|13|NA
CASSYRQRETQYF
TGTGCCAGCAGTTACAGACAGCGAGAGACCCAGTACTTC
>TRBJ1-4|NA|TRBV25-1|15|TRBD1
CACSEGGTANEKLFF
TGTGCCTGCAGTGAAGGGGGCACAGCTAATGAAAAACTGTTTTTT
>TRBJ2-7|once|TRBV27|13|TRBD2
CATMGLASYEQYF
TGTGCCACCATGGGACTAGCCTCCTACGAGCAGTACTTC
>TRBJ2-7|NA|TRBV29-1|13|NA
CSGLFTTTYEQYF
TGCAGCGGCCTTTTCACTACCACCTACGAGCAGTACTTC
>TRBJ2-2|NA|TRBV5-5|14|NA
CASSFNRLAGELFF
TGTGCCAGCAGCTTTAACAGGCTGGCCGGGGAGCTGTTTTTT
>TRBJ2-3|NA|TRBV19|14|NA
CASSIGGRTDTQYF
TGTGCCAGTAGTATAGGGGGGAGGACAGATACGCAGTATTTT
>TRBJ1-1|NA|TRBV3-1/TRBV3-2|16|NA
CASSQETDLRDTEAFF
TGTGCCAGCAGCCAAGAGACAGACCTTCGTGACACTGAAGCTTTCTTT
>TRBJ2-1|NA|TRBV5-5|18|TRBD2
CASSLDAGTSLVWNEQFF
TGTGCCAGCAGCTTGGATGCCGGGACTAGCCTTGTTTGGAATGAGCAGTTCTTC
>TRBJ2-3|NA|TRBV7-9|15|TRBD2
CASRGTSGNTDTQYF
TGTGCCAGCAGGGGGACTAGCGGGAACACAGATACGCAGTATTTT
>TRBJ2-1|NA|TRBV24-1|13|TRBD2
CATRTSGGGEQFF
TGTGCCACGAGGACTAGCGGGGGAGGTGAGCAGTTCTTC
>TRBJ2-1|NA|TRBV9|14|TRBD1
CASSAGQGPNEQFF
TGTGCCAGCAGCGCGGGACAGGGGCCCAATGAGCAGTTCTTC
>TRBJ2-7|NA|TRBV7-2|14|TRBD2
CASSSGLAGYEQYF
TGTGCCAGCAGCTCGGGACTAGCGGGATACGAGCAGTACTTC
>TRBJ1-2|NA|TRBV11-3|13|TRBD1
CASSLQGAAGYTF
TGTGCCAGCAGCCTACAGGGGGCAGCTGGCTACACCTTC
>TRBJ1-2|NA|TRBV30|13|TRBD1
CACSRDRPYGYTF
TGTGCCTGCTCCCGGGACAGGCCCTATGGCTACACCTTC
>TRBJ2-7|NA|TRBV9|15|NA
CASSVVGGLRSEQYF
TGTGCCAGCAGCGTAGTGGGGGGGCTCCGCTCCGAGCAGTACTTC
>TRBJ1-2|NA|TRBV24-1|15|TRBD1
CATSDPRTGNYGYTF
TGTGCCACCAGTGACCCCCGGACAGGGAACTATGGCTACACCTTC
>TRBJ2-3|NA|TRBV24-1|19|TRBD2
CATSDLQKWAGDETDTQYF
TGTGCCACCAGTGATTTGCAAAAGTGGGCGGGAGACGAGACAGATACGCAGTATTTT
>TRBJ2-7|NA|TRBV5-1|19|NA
CASSFGRGRVPSDSYEQYF
TGCGCCAGCAGCTTCGGGAGAGGAAGAGTTCCCTCAGACTCCTACGAGCAGTACTTC
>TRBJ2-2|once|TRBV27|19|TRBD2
CASSQAIGAGGPFTGELFF
TGTGCCAGCAGTCAGGCGATTGGAGCGGGAGGGCCTTTCACCGGGGAGCTGTTTTTT
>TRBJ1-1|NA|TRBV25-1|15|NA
CASSENKIGRTEAFF
TGTGCCAGCAGTGAAAATAAGATAGGCAGGACTGAAGCTTTCTTT
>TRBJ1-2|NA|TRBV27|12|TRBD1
CASSGQGHGYTF
TGTGCCAGCAGTGGACAGGGCCATGGCTACACCTTC
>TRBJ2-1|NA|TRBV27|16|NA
CASSLVVGANYNEQFF
TGTGCCAGCAGTTTAGTCGTAGGAGCCAACTACAATGAGCAGTTCTTC
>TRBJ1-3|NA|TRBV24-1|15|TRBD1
CATSDLTGVGNTIYF
TGTGCCACCAGTGACCTGACAGGGGTTGGAAACACCATATATTTT
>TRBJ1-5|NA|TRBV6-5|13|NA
CASSSTAYQPQHF
TGTGCCAGCAGTTCGACAGCCTATCAGCCCCAGCATTTT
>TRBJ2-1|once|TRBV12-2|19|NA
CASRLALVVSGSSYNEQFF
TGTGCAAGTCGCTTAGCGCTGGTCGTTAGCGGGAGTTCCTACAATGAGCAGTTCTTC
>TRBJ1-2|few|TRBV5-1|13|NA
CASSPPVGGGYTF
TGCGCCAGCAGCCCTCCGGTGGGGGGTGGCTACACCTTC
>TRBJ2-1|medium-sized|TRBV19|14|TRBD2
CATTAGGDYNEQFF
TGTGCCACAACAGCGGGGGGAGACTACAATGAGCAGTTCTTC
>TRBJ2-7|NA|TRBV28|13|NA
CASSLSHRDEQYF
TGTGCCAGCAGTTTATCCCACAGGGACGAGCAGTACTTC
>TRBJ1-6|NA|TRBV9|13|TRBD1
CASSPGQLSPLHF
TGTGCCAGCAGCCCGGGACAGCTTTCACCCCTCCACTTT
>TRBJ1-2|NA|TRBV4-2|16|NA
CASSQDFLRGNYGYTF
TGTGCCAGCAGCCAAGATTTCCTTCGGGGTAACTATGGCTACACCTTC
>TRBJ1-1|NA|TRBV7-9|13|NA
CASGRRGYTEAFF
TGTGCCAGCGGACGGCGGGGGTACACTGAAGCTTTCTTT
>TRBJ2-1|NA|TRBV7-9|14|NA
CASSASLTYNEQFF
TGTGCCAGCAGCGCTAGTTTAACCTACAATGAGCAGTTCTTC
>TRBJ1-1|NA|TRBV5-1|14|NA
CASSLEAGHTEAFF
TGCGCCAGCAGCTTGGAGGCGGGTCACACTGAAGCTTTCTTT
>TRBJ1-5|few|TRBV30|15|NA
CAWSWASYSNQPQHF
TGTGCCTGGAGTTGGGCAAGTTATAGCAATCAGCCCCAGCATTTT
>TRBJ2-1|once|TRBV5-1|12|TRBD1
CASNSEGTGEVF
TGCGCCAGCAACTCAGAGGGGACAGGGGAAGTCTTC
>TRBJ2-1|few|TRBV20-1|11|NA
CSARLAHEQFF
TGCAGTGCTAGACTAGCACATGAGCAGTTCTTC
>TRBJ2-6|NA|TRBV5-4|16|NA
CASSSSSGAGANVLTF
TGTGCCAGCAGCTCGAGCTCAGGGGCTGGGGCCAACGTCCTGACTTTC
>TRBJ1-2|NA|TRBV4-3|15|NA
CASSQDQLEPGGYTF
TGCGCCAGCAGCCAAGATCAGCTGGAGCCGGGTGGCTACACCTTC
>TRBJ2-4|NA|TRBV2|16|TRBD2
CASSGARLAAKYIQYF
TGTGCCAGCAGTGGTGCTCGCCTAGCGGCTAAATACATTCAGTACTTC
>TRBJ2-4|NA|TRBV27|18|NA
CASSLRQGTPVSKNIQYF
TGTGCCAGCAGTTTACGGCAGGGAACTCCCGTGTCAAAAAACATTCAGTACTTC
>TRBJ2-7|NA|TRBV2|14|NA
CASSSGVGDDEQYF
TGTGCCAGCAGTTCGGGGGTAGGGGACGACGAGCAGTACTTC
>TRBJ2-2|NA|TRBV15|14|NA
CATSRRVETGELFF
TGTGCCACCAGCCGCCGAGTGGAGACCGGGGAGCTGTTTTTT
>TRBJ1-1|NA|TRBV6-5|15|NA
CASSYIRAANTEAFF
TGTGCCAGCAGTTATATCAGGGCGGCGAACACTGAAGCTTTCTTT
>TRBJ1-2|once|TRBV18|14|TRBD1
CASSPPGQGTGYTF
TGTGCCAGCTCACCACCGGGACAGGGAACCGGCTACACCTTC
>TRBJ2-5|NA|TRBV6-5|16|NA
CASSYFGWHDEETQYF
TGTGCCAGCAGTTACTTTGGTTGGCATGATGAAGAGACCCAGTACTTC
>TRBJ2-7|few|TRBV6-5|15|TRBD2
CASSTKRLATYEQYF
TGTGCCAGCAGTACCAAGAGACTAGCGACCTACGAGCAGTACTTC
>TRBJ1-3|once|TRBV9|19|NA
CASSPRVGGREYSGNTIYF
TGTGCCAGCAGCCCTCGTGTAGGGGGACGGGAATACTCTGGAAACACCATATATTTT
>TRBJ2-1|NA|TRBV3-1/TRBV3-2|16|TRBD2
CASSHRGTSHYNEQFF
TGTGCCAGCAGCCATAGAGGGACTAGCCACTACAATGAGCAGTTCTTC
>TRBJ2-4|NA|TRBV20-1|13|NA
CSASRGNKNIQYF
TGCAGTGCTAGTAGGGGGAACAAAAACATTCAGTACTTC